The following is a T cell receptor (beta chain) sequence with its context. This clone was seen once. Its antigen is currently not known. Base qualities were left out, and no much larger clone turns up one base away. The receptor library was made with the immunoSEQ multiplex PCR assay. In TCRdb, the immuneACCESS table is reduced to in-frame sequences with V and J assigned. These tables do not hold every clone; where another copy was compared, an unresolved V gene accounts for under half, and the others remain unexplained. The sample yields tens of thousands of clones; 80% to 95% were counted once. Approximately 3.9% of the sample goes to the ten largest clones. This entry comes from a study of technical replicates of blood from several donors (dated 2017 in TCRdb). This sequence was found in a human donor in good health. Some clones in this sample may be carry-over from other donors' samples. The sample consisted of PBMCs.

The CDR3 sequence is CASTMSAGANVLTF. The sequenced DNA is TGTGCCAGCACAATGAGCGCTGGGGCCAACGTCCTGACTTTC. The rearrangement joined TRBV18 to TRBJ2-6; there is no confident call for the D gene. V is cut by 8 bases and J by 2 bases, and the space between the germline ends is 10 bases. The CDR3 contains 14 residues, cysteine and phenylalanine counted. The kept DNA is CDR3 alone, 42 bases in frame from the first base. CDR1 and CDR2, looked up from the germline V gene, are KGHSH and LQKENI.